The clone carrying this T cell receptor (beta chain) was seen more than once but under ten times. TCRbeta library construction was performed incorporating unique molecular identifiers. TCRdb re-called the PCR reads through MiXCR, storing one row per CDR3 protein. The sample shows about 500,000 distinct CDR3 sequences, about 31% of them seen only once. The data originate from a study of T-cell reconstitution after alpha-beta-depleted transplantation in children. Trimming took 3 bases from V and 3 from J; bases not matched to a gene: 2. This CDR3 region has 14 residues. Germline V lookup: CDR1 SQVTM, CDR2 ANQGSEA.

The chain links TRBV29-1 to TRBJ2-2, with 9 positions matching TRBD2. The TCR sequence derives from a human donor who donated a stem cell graft to a child with aplastic anemia. This material consisted of PBMCs from the stem cell graft donor, taken from the stem cell graft. Here the CDR3 DNA reads TGCAGCGTTGAGGCTAGCGGGGACACCGGGGAGCTGTTTTTT. The encoded protein is CSVEASGDTGELFF.